Below, 16 T cell receptor beta chains from the same sample are listed, as sequenced in a study of siplizumab effects on memory and regulatory T cells. The table came from immunoSEQ multiplex PCR; TCRdb's copy has only in-frame clones and leaves some out. Among 65,000 to 70,000 clones listed, over 75% were seen once. Sequencing was done on a sample of Tregs sorted from blood. The receptor source for this set is a human donor in good health.

The genes are TRBV27 and TRBJ1-3; TRBD1 matches 8 bases. The germline V gene encodes CDR1 MNHEY and CDR2 SMNVEV (reference sequence). The CDR3 has 13 amino acids. Trimming cost V 10 bases and J 4 bases; bases outside gene matches: 6. DNA for the CDR3: TGTGCCATCACAGGGGGAACAGGAAACACCATATATTTT. Encoded protein: CAITGGTGNTIYF.

This clone was seen a single time. This rearrangement joins TRBV6-1 to TRBJ2-7; 8 bases agree with TRBD2. Trimming took 3 bases from V and 0 from J; bases not matched to a gene: 4. The V gene's germline CDR1 is MNHNS and CDR2 SASEGT. CDR3 size: 15 residues. The CDR3 reads CASSDVSGNSYEQYF. CDR3 bases: TGTGCCAGCAGTGATGTTAGCGGGAACTCCTACGAGCAGTACTTC.

The chain carries TRBV10-1 and TRBJ2-3; 10 bases line up with TRBD2. This CDR3 has 14 residues. Germline values: CDR1 WNHNN, CDR2 SYGVQD (reference sequence). Germline trimming cut 3 bases from V and 6 bases from J; bases unmatched to any gene: 3. CDR3 loop: CASSELAGLDTQYF. The CDR3 coding sequence is TGCGCCAGCAGTGAACTAGCGGGACTGGATACGCAGTATTTT.

The gene calls are TRBV10-3 and TRBJ2-2, with TRBD2 matching over 10 bases. The CDR3 has 18 residues. Trimming cost V 0 bases and J 3 bases; bases outside gene matches: 7. Germline V gives CDR1 ENHRY, CDR2 SYGVKD. The CDR3 here is CAISESPSGSPHTGELFF. In DNA, the CDR3 is TGTGCCATCAGTGAGTCGCCTAGCGGGAGTCCGCACACCGGGGAGCTGTTTTTT.

The gene calls are TRBV7-9 and TRBJ2-3; perhaps TRBD2 as D (6 bases). Germline-derived CDR1 and CDR2 are SEHNR and FQNEAQ (reference sequence). Trimming cost V 5 bases and J 0 bases, with 9 bases left between them. This CDR3 is built from 14 residues. This chain's CDR3 is CASSPLASTDTQYF. CDR3 coding DNA: TGTGCCAGCAGCCCACTAGCTAGCACAGATACGCAGTATTTT. Full variable domain (rest looked up from reference TRBV7-9 and TRBJ2-3): DTGVSQNPRHKITKRGQNVTFRCDPISEHNRLYWYRQTLGQGPEFLTYFQNEAQLEKSRLLSDRFSAERPKGSFSTLEIQRTEQGDSAMYLCASSPLASTDTQYFGPGTRLTVL.

The genes are TRBV19 and TRBJ1-5; D remains ambiguous. This CDR3 comprises 12 residues. V shed 2 bases and J shed 4 bases, with 3 bases lying between them. Germline CDR1 and CDR2: LNHDA and SQIVND (reference sequence). The CDR3 loop is CASSIQNQPQHF. Here the CDR3 DNA reads TGTGCCAGTAGTATACAGAATCAGCCCCAGCATTTT.

This clone was seen more than once but under ten times. This sequence joins TRBV18 and TRBJ1-5; the match to TRBD1 covers 11 bases. CDR3 size: 16 residues. V was pared by 3 bases and J by 4 bases, with 5 bases of the junction left unmatched. CDR1 KGHSH and CDR2 LQKENI come from the germline V gene. The CDR3 protein is CASSPAGTGGNQPQHF. In DNA, the CDR3 is TGTGCCAGCTCACCGGCCGGGACAGGGGGTAATCAGCCCCAGCATTTT.

The chain joins TRBV19 to TRBJ2-7; TRBD2 matches 10 bases. The CDR3 extends over 15 amino acids. V was clipped by 3 bases and J by 3 bases; unmatched bases: 5. The germline CDR1 and CDR2 sequences are LNHDA and SQIVND (reference sequence). In nucleotides, the CDR3 is TGTGCCAGTAGTATTGAGCGGGAGGGCCGCTACGAGCAGTACTTC. This codes for CASSIEREGRYEQYF.

This clone showed up just once. The chain links TRBV4-2 to TRBJ2-6, with D maybe TRBD2 (5 bases). The germline V and J ends were trimmed by 0 bases and 2 bases, with 14 bases remaining between them. This CDR3 is 18 amino acids long. Germline CDR1 LGHNA, CDR2 YNFKEQ. The CDR3 loop is CASSQERSTRAGANVLTF. The CDR3 DNA is TGTGCCAGCAGCCAAGAGAGGTCCACGAGGGCTGGGGCCAACGTCCTGACTTTC.

V usage is TRBV6-5 and J usage is TRBJ2-7, with D uncertain. This CDR3 has 14 amino acids. Trimming cost V 9 bases and J 2 bases, with 17 bases left between them. CDR1 is MNHEY, CDR2 SVGAGI, per germline. The DNA of the CDR3 is TGTGCCAGTAGGGCCTTCACCCTACCCTACGAGCAGTACTTC. Its translation is CASRAFTLPYEQYF.

The gene calls are TRBV18 and TRBJ1-3; no definite D call. CDR3 length equals 15 residues. V lost 0 bases and J 2 bases, leaving 8 bases between the germline ends. Germline lookup yields CDR1 KGHSH and CDR2 LQKENI. This CDR3 reads CASSPPIPAGNTIYF. The CDR3 bases are TGTGCCAGCTCACCACCCATCCCTGCTGGAAACACCATATATTTT.

J is TRBJ1-3 and V is TRBV19; TRBD1 matches 8 bases. The CDR3 is 15 residues long. V was clipped by 9 bases and J by 2 bases; unmatched bases: 9. Looked up from germline, CDR1 is LNHDA and CDR2 is SQIVND (reference sequence). The CDR3 is CASKDRASTGNTIYF. The CDR3 bases are TGTGCCAGCAAGGACAGGGCTTCTACTGGAAACACCATATATTTT.

This chain uses TRBV27 with TRBJ2-3; no definite D call. This CDR3 spans 11 amino acids. Looked up from germline, CDR1 is MNHEY and CDR2 is SMNVEV (reference sequence). V lost 3 bases to trimming and J lost 6 bases, with 4 bases between them. In DNA, the CDR3 is TGTGCCAGCAGTTTCAGGGATACGCAGTATTTT. It yields the protein CASSFRDTQYF.

The genes are TRBV2 and TRBJ2-3, with D unclear. Germline V gene lookup returns CDR1 SNHLY and CDR2 FYNNEI. The V end lost 2 bases, the J end lost 10 bases, and 10 bases lay between the germline ends. This CDR3 is 12 amino acids long. CDR3 bases: TGTGCCAGCAGTGAACAATGGCCGCCGCAGTATTTT. Translated, it gives CASSEQWPPQYF. The variable domain in full, with the rest retrieved from reference TRBV2 and TRBJ2-3, is EPEVTQTPSHQVTQMGQEVILRCVPISNHLYFYWYRQILGQKVEFLVSFYNNEISEKSEIFDDQFSVERPDGSNFTLKIRSTKLEDSAMYFCASSEQWPPQYFGPGTRLTVL.

CDR3 region: CASSLAGTFSNQPQHF. The DNA for the CDR3 is TGTGCCAGCAGTTTGGCAGGGACCTTTAGCAATCAGCCCCAGCATTTT. The rearrangement links TRBV27 to TRBJ1-5, with D possibly matching TRBD1 (5 bases). The CDR3 is 16 residues long. V dropped 3 bases and J dropped 0 bases, with 12 bases sitting between them. The germline gives CDR1 MNHEY, CDR2 SMNVEV (reference sequence).

The V gene is TRBV5-1, the J gene TRBJ2-1, with a tentative D call TRBD2 (6 bases). Trimming removed 5 bases at V and 1 base at J, with 7 bases between. The germline CDR1 and CDR2 sequences are SGHRS and YFSETQ. The CDR3 is 13 amino acids. The DNA for the CDR3 is TGCGCCAGCAGTCGGGAGTCCTACAATGAGCAGTTCTTC. As protein: CASSRESYNEQFF.